This TCR beta chain came from a study of CD8 T cells in ankylosing spondylitis. General study results and limits: Characteristic, it appeared, of ankylosing spondylitis blood was a TCR beta motif of eight highly homologous variants.

TCRdb fed the 5' RACE reads into MiXCR, producing one record per CDR3 protein. This sample carries around 430,000 distinct CDR3 sequences, over 15% of them seen once, and the ten largest clones take under 1.2%. This CDR3 spans 14 amino acids. CDR1 and CDR2 (germline): SEHNR, FQNEAQ (reference sequence). The germline V and J ends were trimmed by 5 bases and 1 base, with 12 bases remaining between them. Notes on this clonotype: The antigen remains unidentified.

The sequenced sample was blood, either unsorted or a sorted T cell fraction (not recorded which). The gene calls are TRBV7-9 and TRBJ2-7; the D gene is possibly TRBD1 (6 bases). The origin of this receptor is a male donor with ankylosing spondylitis. Here the CDR3 DNA reads TGTGCCAGCAGCGCCGGACAGAAATCCTACGAGCAGTACTTC. It codes for CASSAGQKSYEQYF. Combining the CDR3 with reference TRBV7-9 and TRBJ2-7 gives the whole variable domain DTGVSQNPRHKITKRGQNVTFRCDPISEHNRLYWYRQTLGQGPEFLTYFQNEAQLEKSRLLSDRFSAERPKGSFSTLEIQRTEQGDSAMYLCASSAGQKSYEQYFGPGTRLTVT.